These T cell receptor beta chains were read from a single sample in a study of shared clonotypes between healthy human individuals. Here immunoSEQ multiplex PCR was the method, and the copy in TCRdb shows in-frame clones only, minus some. The sample includes around 2.1 million clones, about 92% of them seen just once. Specimen: naive CD8+ T cells from PBMCs. Receptors originate from a man between 18 and 29 years old in good health. Some clones in this sample may be carry-over from other donors' samples. The CDR3 runs from the conserved cysteine through the conserved F or W. A D gene is named only where the DNA matches it firmly. Clone size appears in some rows only: once, few, many, or a class for an expanded clone.

TRBD1	TRBV27	NA	TRBJ2-1	TGTGCCAGCAGTTTCCAGGGGGACCACAATGAGCAGTTCTTC	CASSFQGDHNEQFF
TRBD2	TRBV2	NA	TRBJ2-3	TGTGCCAGCACCCGACTAGCGGGAGGGGACACAGATACGCAGTATTTT	CASTRLAGGDTDTQYF
NA	TRBV28	NA	TRBJ2-1	TGTGCCAGCAGTTTGACAGTTTCTAATGAGCAGTTCTTC	CASSLTVSNEQFF
NA	TRBV11-2	NA	TRBJ2-1	TGTGCCAGCAGCTTTTTACGGGATACCTACAATGAGCAGTTCTTC	CASSFLRDTYNEQFF
TRBD1	TRBV19	once	TRBJ2-7	TGTGCCAGCGGACAGGGTTACGAGCAGTACTTC	CASGQGYEQYF
NA	TRBV15	NA	TRBJ2-7	TGTGCCACCAGCAGAGTTGGGGGCGCCGACTACGAGCAGTACTTC	CATSRVGGADYEQYF
NA	TRBV4-1	NA	TRBJ2-7	TGCGCCAGCAGCCAAGAACTGCGAGACCCCGGGCAGTACTTC	CASSQELRDPGQYF
NA	TRBV28	NA	TRBJ1-2	TGTGCCAGCAGTTGGGCAGGGAATAACTATGGCTACACCTTC	CASSWAGNNYGYTF
NA	TRBV5-5	NA	TRBJ2-5	TGTGCCAGCAGCCGAGAACACCGGGACGACCCGGGCGGGGAGACCCAGTACTTC	CASSREHRDDPGGETQYF
NA	TRBV20-1	once	TRBJ1-2	TGCAGTGCTAGAGCCCCTTTCGGCTACACCTTC	CSARAPFGYTF
TRBD1	TRBV7-9	NA	TRBJ1-4	TGTGCCAGCAGGGGGACAGGACCTGATCCGGCAACTAATGAAAAACTGTTTTTT	CASRGTGPDPATNEKLFF
NA	TRBV28	NA	TRBJ2-7	TGTGCCAGCAGTTTATATCATCGGCAGGGCAACGAGCAGTACTTC	CASSLYHRQGNEQYF
NA	TRBV6-1	NA	TRBJ2-2	TGTGCCGCTTGGGGCGGCACCGGGGAGCTGTTTTTT	CAAWGGTGELFF
TRBD1	TRBV4-3	NA	TRBJ2-7	TGCGCCAGCAGCCAAGATAGACAGGGCTCCTACGAGCAGTACTTC	CASSQDRQGSYEQYF
NA	TRBV30	NA	TRBJ1-2	TGTGCCTGGAGTAGTAGAAGGAACTATGGCTACACCTTC	CAWSSRRNYGYTF
NA	TRBV10-3	NA	TRBJ1-2	TGTGCCATCAGTGAGTCGGGGGCGCGCGGCTACACCTTC	CAISESGARGYTF
NA	TRBV15	NA	TRBJ2-2	TGTGCCACCAGCAGAGCCCCAGGAGGGAACACCGGGGAGCTGTTTTTT	CATSRAPGGNTGELFF
NA	TRBV7-9	once	TRBJ1-4	TGTGCCAGCAGTTACATTGCAACTAATGAAAAACTGTTTTTT	CASSYIATNEKLFF
NA	TRBV19	NA	TRBJ2-7	TGTGCCAGTAGCCGTGGTCCGTACGGTGGCGAGCAGTACTTC	CASSRGPYGGEQYF
NA	TRBV29-1	NA	TRBJ2-7	TGCAGCGTTGACAAAGAGGCGGGCTACGAGCAGTACTTC	CSVDKEAGYEQYF
TRBD1	TRBV19	NA	TRBJ1-1	TGTGCCAGTATTAAGGGACAGGGTGGGATGAACACTGAAGCTTTCTTT	CASIKGQGGMNTEAFF
NA	TRBV15	NA	TRBJ1-4	TGTGCCACCAGGATCGGAGGGGAGGGTGAAAAACTGTTTTTT	CATRIGGEGEKLFF
NA	TRBV7-9	NA	TRBJ2-1	TGTGCCAGCAGCTCTGTGCGGGCCGAGAACAATGAGCAGTTCTTC	CASSSVRAENNEQFF
NA	TRBV7-9	NA	TRBJ2-7	TGTGCCAGCAGCTCCCGGACAGTTCTCTCCTACGAGCAGTACTTC	CASSSRTVLSYEQYF
NA	TRBV4-2	NA	TRBJ2-7	TGTGCCAGCAGCCAAGAAGGTAGAGACGAGCAGTACTTC	CASSQEGRDEQYF
NA	TRBV6-5	NA	TRBJ2-5	TGTGCCAGCAGTTACTCGGACTGGGGGCAAGAGACCCAGTACTTC	CASSYSDWGQETQYF
TRBD2	TRBV27	NA	TRBJ2-1	TGTGCCAGCAGTTTACTTAGGACTAGCGGGATCCACAATGAGCAGTTCTTC	CASSLLRTSGIHNEQFF
TRBD2	TRBV25-1	NA	TRBJ2-7	TGTGCCAGCAGTGAGACAACCCTAGCGGGAGCACCCTACGAGCAGTACTTC	CASSETTLAGAPYEQYF
NA	TRBV15	NA	TRBJ1-1	TGTGCCACCAGCAGAGAGGAGGGCCCGAACACTGAAGCTTTCTTT	CATSREEGPNTEAFF
NA	TRBV6-1	few	TRBJ2-1	TGTGCCAGCAGTGAAGGCGTTAGGGTAAGCGAGCAGTTCTTC	CASSEGVRVSEQFF
TRBD2	TRBV28	NA	TRBJ2-1	TGTGCCAGCAGTTCACTTACTCTAGCGGAGAGTTACAATGAGCAGTTCTTC	CASSSLTLAESYNEQFF
NA	TRBV5-6	NA	TRBJ2-3	TGTGCCAGCAGCTTGGGACTAGAGGTAGATACGCAGTATTTT	CASSLGLEVDTQYF
TRBD1	TRBV27	NA	TRBJ1-3	TGTGCCAGCAGCCCCCACTGGGGGGTCACCCAGGGGGACACCATATATTTT	CASSPHWGVTQGDTIYF
TRBD1	TRBV14	once	TRBJ2-5	TGTGCCAGCAGCCAATGGCGGACAGGGGTGGGAGAGACCCAGTACTTC	CASSQWRTGVGETQYF
TRBD1	TRBV9	NA	TRBJ2-2	TGTGCCAGCAGCGCTCCGACTACAGGGGTGAACACCGGGGAGCTGTTTTTT	CASSAPTTGVNTGELFF
TRBD2	TRBV14	NA	TRBJ2-7	TGTGCCAGCAGTCTCGGACTAGCGGGAGGGCCTATCGAGCAGTACTTC	CASSLGLAGGPIEQYF
TRBD1	TRBV7-9	NA	TRBJ2-7	TGTGCCAGCAGCTCATTGGACAGGGGGACTAATTCCGAGCAGTACTTC	CASSSLDRGTNSEQYF